This TCR beta chain was observed in a study of cytomegalovirus exposure and HLA in healthy donors. The PCR made use of 60 Vbeta and 13 Jbeta primers. Clones were sequenced by immunoSEQ multiplex PCR, and TCRdb holds only the in-frame ones, with some missing. The table lists approximately 120,000 clones, roughly 80% of them singletons. Findings and caveats of the study: When the data were analyzed later, several of the most significant clusters appeared to be linked to common viral pathogens. A prior analysis recorded that most TCR beta V segments were productive about 87% or about 30% of the time.

About this clone: The antigen is unknown.

This CDR3 has 16 residues. The germline CDR1 and CDR2 sequences are MNHNY and SVGAGI (reference sequence). Trimming stripped 2 bases from V and 8 bases from J, with 19 bases between. The V and J genes are TRBV6-6 and TRBJ1-3; D may be TRBD1 (5 bases). Sequenced: PBMCs. This sequence was found in a man between 25 and 39 years old in good health and CMV-seronegative. The CDR3 region has the DNA TGTGCCAGCAGTTACCCGGAGGGACGGGGAGGAGACACCATATATTTT. Amino acid sequence: CASSYPEGRGGDTIYF.